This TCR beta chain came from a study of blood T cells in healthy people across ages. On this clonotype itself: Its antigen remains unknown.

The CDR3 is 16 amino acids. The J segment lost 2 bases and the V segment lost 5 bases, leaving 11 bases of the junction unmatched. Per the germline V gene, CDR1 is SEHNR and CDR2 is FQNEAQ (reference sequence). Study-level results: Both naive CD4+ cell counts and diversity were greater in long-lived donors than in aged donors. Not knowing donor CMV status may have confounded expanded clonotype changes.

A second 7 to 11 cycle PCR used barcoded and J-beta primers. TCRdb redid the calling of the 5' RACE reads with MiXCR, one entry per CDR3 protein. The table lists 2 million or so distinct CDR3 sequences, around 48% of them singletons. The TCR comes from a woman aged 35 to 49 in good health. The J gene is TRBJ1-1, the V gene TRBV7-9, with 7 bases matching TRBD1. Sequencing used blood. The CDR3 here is CASSPPNRGINTEAFF. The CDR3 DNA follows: TGTGCCAGCAGCCCTCCAAACAGGGGAATCAACACTGAAGCTTTCTTT.